The 17 T cell receptor beta chains below were found in one sample sequenced in a study of T cell responses to AZD1222 COVID-19 vaccine. Generated by immunoSEQ multiplex PCR, the TCRdb table keeps only in-frame clones and is missing some. The repertoire has under 150,000 clones, 80% to 95% of them found once; the top ten carry around 1.1%. Sequenced here: peripheral blood, sampled 28 days after the second AZD1222 dose. All receptors derive from an adult who received the AZD1222 COVID-19 vaccine.

Here the CDR3 reads CAWSPRGHTIYF. The CDR3 coding sequence is TGTGCCTGGAGCCCCCGTGGTCACACCATATATTTT. V gene TRBV30 combines with J gene TRBJ1-3; D is undetermined. Germline CDR1 and CDR2: GTSNPN and SVGIG (reference sequence). This CDR3 is 12 amino acids long. The V end lost 3 bases, the J end lost 8 bases, and 11 bases lay between the germline ends.

The rearrangement links TRBV7-2 to TRBJ1-4; TRBD1 might be the D (6 bases). The V end lost 5 bases, the J end lost 1 base, and 11 bases lay between the germline ends. This CDR3 is 15 amino acids long. Germline V gives CDR1 SGHTA, CDR2 FQGNSA. The CDR3 DNA is TGTGCCAGCAGCCTTTCGACAGGAACTAATGAAAAACTGTTTTTT. Translated, it gives CASSLSTGTNEKLFF. Supplemented by reference TRBV7-2 and TRBJ1-4, the full variable domain reads GAGVSQSPSNKVTEKGKDVELRCDPISGHTALYWYRQSLGQGLEFLIYFQGNSAPDKSGLPSDRFSAERTGGSVSTLTIQRTQQEDSAVYLCASSLSTGTNEKLFFGSGTQLSVL.

This clone was recorded once. The V gene is TRBV7-7, the J gene TRBJ2-3; no clear D. V was trimmed by 1 base and J by 5 bases, leaving 7 bases between them. This CDR3 has 13 residues. Germline V gene lookup returns CDR1 SSHAT and CDR2 FNYEAQ (reference sequence). CDR3 DNA sequence: TGTGCCAGCAGCTTAGGGCTCGGAGATACGCAGTATTTT. Translating gives CASSLGLGDTQYF.

This chain uses TRBV15 with TRBJ2-1; TRBD2 matches at 9 bases. V lost 0 bases and J lost 6; bases outside the gene matches: 3. Germline V gene lookup returns CDR1 LNHNV and CDR2 YYDKDF (reference sequence). The CDR3 sequence is 15 residues long. CDR3 region: CATSRDPAGGNEQFF. CDR3 DNA sequence: TGTGCCACCAGCAGAGATCCAGCGGGAGGCAATGAGCAGTTCTTC.

The gene calls are TRBV9 and TRBJ1-5; 7 nucleotides match TRBD1. CDR1 and CDR2 from the germline V gene are SGDLS and YYNGEE. The J segment lost 4 bases and the V segment lost 3 bases, leaving 1 base of the junction unmatched. This CDR3 contains 13 residues. The CDR3: CASSGTGNQPQHF. The CDR3 nucleotides are TGTGCCAGCAGCGGGACAGGTAATCAGCCCCAGCATTTT.

The J gene is TRBJ2-5, the V gene TRBV3-1 (or the pseudogene TRBV3-2); D not certain. This CDR3 is built from 15 residues. In germline, CDR1 is LGHDT, CDR2 YNNKEL (reference sequence). The germline V and J ends were trimmed by 1 base and 1 base, with 10 bases remaining between them. This CDR3 reads CASSQARTRQETQYF. CDR3 in DNA: TGTGCCAGCAGCCAAGCCAGGACGCGCCAAGAGACCCAGTACTTC.

The chain combines TRBV4-3 with TRBJ2-3, with D perhaps TRBD2 (6 bases). V gave up 2 bases and J gave up 1 base, with 13 bases separating them. Germline V gene sequence: CDR1 LGHNA, CDR2 YSLEER. This CDR3 is 16 amino acids long. The CDR3 protein is CASSQSTSRGTDTQYF. The CDR3 DNA reads TGCGCCAGCAGCCAAAGCACTAGCCGGGGCACAGATACGCAGTATTTT.

The V gene is TRBV27, the J gene TRBJ2-1; 7 bases line up with TRBD2. The germline gives CDR1 MNHEY, CDR2 SMNVEV (reference sequence). CDR3 length: 16 amino acids. V shed 1 base, J shed 4 bases, and the junction held 7 bases outside the gene matches. The CDR3: CASSLYAGEGYNEQFF. DNA of the CDR3: TGTGCCAGCAGTTTATACGCGGGAGAAGGGTACAATGAGCAGTTCTTC.

The chain couples TRBV3-1 (or the pseudogene TRBV3-2) to TRBJ2-7; 10 nucleotides line up with TRBD2. CDR1 and CDR2 (germline): LGHDT, YNNKEL (reference sequence). The junction had 8 bases not matched to a gene; V was cut back by 1 base and J by 5 bases. CDR3 length equals 16 residues. This chain's CDR3 is CASSQVAGGALHEQYF. The CDR3 nucleotides are TGTGCCAGCAGCCAAGTAGCGGGGGGCGCCCTCCACGAGCAGTACTTC.

The chain uses TRBV4-3 and TRBJ2-7, with TRBD2 as a possible D gene (6 bases). The CDR3 consists of 15 residues. V dropped 1 base and J dropped 2 bases, with 12 bases sitting between them. The V gene's germline CDR1 is LGHNA and CDR2 YSLEER. The CDR3 is CASSQGGGLPYEQYF. As DNA, the CDR3 is TGCGCCAGCAGCCAAGGGGGAGGACTTCCCTACGAGCAGTACTTC.

This rearrangement joins TRBV24-1 to TRBJ1-6; D is possibly TRBD1 (5 bases). V was cut by 9 bases and J by 7 bases, with 15 bases left in between. Germline V gene data show CDR1 as KGHDR and CDR2 as SFDVKD. The CDR3 extends over 14 amino acids. This CDR3 is CATQTASINSPLHF. The CDR3, as DNA: TGTGCCACCCAGACAGCCTCTATAAATTCACCCCTCCACTTT.

The V gene is TRBV7-2, the J gene TRBJ1-3; D gene ambiguous. Per the germline V gene, CDR1 is SGHTA and CDR2 is FQGNSA. V lost 5 bases to trimming and J lost 0 bases, with 11 bases between them. The CDR3 loop spans 15 amino acids. This CDR3 reads CASSRSAHSGNTIYF. The CDR3 region has the DNA TGTGCCAGCAGCAGATCGGCGCACTCTGGAAACACCATATATTTT.

This chain joins TRBV30 and TRBJ2-7; TRBD2 matches 10 bases. Germline V gene data show CDR1 as GTSNPN and CDR2 as SVGIG (reference sequence). CDR3 size: 15 residues. Trimming removed 1 base from V and 1 base from J; junction bases left unmatched: 4. CDR3 in DNA: TGTGCCTGGAGTGCCGGGACTAGCGTATCCTACGAGCAGTACTTC. Residues: CAWSAGTSVSYEQYF.

This CDR3 reads CSARDIGQFF. DNA of the CDR3: TGCAGTGCTAGAGATATCGGGCAGTTCTTC. The chain uses TRBV20-1 and TRBJ2-1; D is unresolved. Germline V lookup: CDR1 DFQATT, CDR2 SNEGSKA (reference sequence). V lost 0 bases to trimming and J lost 12 bases, with 6 bases between them. The CDR3 length is 10 residues.

The rearrangement links TRBV21-1 to TRBJ1-2. TRBV21-1 is a documented pseudogene. This CDR3 is 19 amino acids long. The CDR3 spells CASSSPGWGACFPFYGYTF. The CDR3, as DNA: TGTGCCAGCAGCTCTCCCGGATGGGGGGCCTGCTTCCCCTTCTATGGCTACACCTTC.

J is TRBJ2-3 and V is TRBV7-2, with 14 positions matching TRBD2. This CDR3 spans 20 amino acids. The V segment lost 0 bases and the J segment 6 bases; nucleotides outside the gene matches: 14. In germline, CDR1 is SGHTA, CDR2 FQGNSA. Written as DNA, the CDR3 is TGTGCCAGCAGCTTAGCAAGGGGACTAGCGGGGGCGCTGGGTCGCGATACGCAGTATTTT. It is translated as CASSLARGLAGALGRDTQYF. Filled out from reference TRBV7-2 and TRBJ2-3, the complete variable domain reads GAGVSQSPSNKVTEKGKDVELRCDPISGHTALYWYRQSLGQGLEFLIYFQGNSAPDKSGLPSDRFSAERTGGSVSTLTIQRTQQEDSAVYLCASSLARGLAGALGRDTQYFGPGTRLTVL.

CDR3 DNA sequence: TGTGCCAGCAGAGTAGCAGGGGGCAAAGCTTTCTTT. This encodes CASRVAGGKAFF. The chain joins TRBV28 to TRBJ1-1, with 8 bases matching TRBD1. Per germline, CDR1 MDHEN and CDR2 SYDVKM. The J segment lost 9 bases and the V segment lost 6 bases, leaving 6 bases of the junction unmatched. This CDR3 region has 12 residues.